This entry describes one T cell receptor (beta chain). Profiled with immunoSEQ multiplex PCR; TCRdb holds only in-frame clones, not every one. This table holds 150,000 to 200,000 clones, roughly four fifths found once. The sample originates from a study of blood T cell repertoires in COVID-19. Study as a whole: COVID-19 samples, acute and convalescent, were from the United States, Italy and Spain. From T cells, B-cell-depleted T cells, or PBMCs came the material, which was cDNA or gDNA.

Trimming cost V 4 bases and J 6 bases, with 7 bases left between them. This CDR3 comprises 11 residues. Germline CDR1 and CDR2: SGDLS and YYNGEE. The sample comprised peripheral blood. The TCR sequence derives from a man in his sixties with active or convalescent COVID-19. The chain has TRBV9 and TRBJ1-2; D is undetermined. The CDR3 loop reads CASSSQDGYTF. CDR3 nucleotide sequence: TGTGCCAGCAGCTCGCAGGATGGCTACACCTTC.